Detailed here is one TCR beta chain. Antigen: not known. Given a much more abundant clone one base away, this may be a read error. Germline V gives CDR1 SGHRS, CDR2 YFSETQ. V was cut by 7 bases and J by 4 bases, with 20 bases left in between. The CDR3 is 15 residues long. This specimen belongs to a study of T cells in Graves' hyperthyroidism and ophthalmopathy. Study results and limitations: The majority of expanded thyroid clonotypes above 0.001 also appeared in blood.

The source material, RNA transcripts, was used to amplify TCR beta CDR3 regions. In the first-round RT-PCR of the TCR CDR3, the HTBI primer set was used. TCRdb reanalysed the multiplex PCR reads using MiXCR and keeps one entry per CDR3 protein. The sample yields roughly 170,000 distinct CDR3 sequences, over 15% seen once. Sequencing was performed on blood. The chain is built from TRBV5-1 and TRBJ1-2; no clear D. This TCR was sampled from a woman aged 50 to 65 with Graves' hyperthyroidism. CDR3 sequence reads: CASGPAAGLLYGYTF. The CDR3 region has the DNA TGCGCCAGCGGCCCAGCTGCTGGGCTCCTCTATGGCTACACCTTC.